This T cell receptor beta chain was documented in a study of shared clonotypes between healthy human individuals. Study information: CD4 naive cells filled three plates per donor, CD4 memory three, CD8 naive two and CD8 memory one.

This clone has only one observation. Naive CD8 isolation took CD45RO-negative cells positively selected for CCR7 and excluded terminally differentiated effector memory CD45RA+ cells. Donors were healthy HIV-negative adults without recently reported acute infections or vaccinations. The CDR3 totals 15 residues. Germline CDR1 is SNHLY and CDR2 is FYNNEI. J gave up 2 bases and V 8 bases, and 8 bases lay outside the gene matches. A roughly 220 ng quantity of DNA, 30,000 to 35,000 T cell genomes, went into the sorted-subset replicate PCRs. Here immunoSEQ multiplex PCR was the method, and the copy in TCRdb shows in-frame clones only, minus some. The sample lists hundreds of thousands of clones; over 90% were seen once.

The sequence was obtained from a man younger than 45 in good health. This chain links TRBV2 with TRBJ2-3, with 9 bases aligning to TRBD1. Input material: naive CD8+ T cells sorted from blood. CDR3 in amino acids: CASAPGQGSTDTQYF. The CDR3 nucleotides read TGTGCCAGCGCACCAGGACAGGGGTCCACAGATACGCAGTATTTT.